The clone carrying this T cell receptor beta chain was found a few times. Its specificity is unknown. This sample is drawn from a study of vaccination and CD4 T cells after COVID-19. Regarding treatment: approximately 9-day PBMC culture with coronavirus spike peptide pools or control peptides (ViraFEST assay). TCRs were sequenced by ViraFEST after antigen-specific T cells had been expanded with peptide pools. Dates of positive PCR ran from March to December 2020, before US Alpha, Beta and Delta variants. CD4+ T cells were isolated by negative selection after less than 11 days of culture. The CDR3 is made up of 15 amino acids. V was trimmed by 0 bases and J by 8 bases, leaving 17 bases between them. Germline V gives CDR1 DFQATT, CDR2 SNEGSKA (reference sequence). Sequencing of cultured CD4+ T cell DNA used the Oncomine TCR Beta short-read assay. TCRdb analysed the PCR reads with MiXCR anew, one entry per CDR3 protein. Of roughly 17,000 distinct CDR3 sequences in the sample, over 30% were seen once.

The sequenced sample consisted of CD4+ T cells from blood, cultured in vitro. This receptor was identified in a human donor who had recovered from COVID-19. The V gene is TRBV20-1, the J gene TRBJ1-3; TRBD1 is a possible D gene (6 bases). The CDR3 DNA is TGCAGTGCTAGAGATCCCTCACAGGGTAGACACACCATATATTTT. It specifies CSARDPSQGRHTIYF.